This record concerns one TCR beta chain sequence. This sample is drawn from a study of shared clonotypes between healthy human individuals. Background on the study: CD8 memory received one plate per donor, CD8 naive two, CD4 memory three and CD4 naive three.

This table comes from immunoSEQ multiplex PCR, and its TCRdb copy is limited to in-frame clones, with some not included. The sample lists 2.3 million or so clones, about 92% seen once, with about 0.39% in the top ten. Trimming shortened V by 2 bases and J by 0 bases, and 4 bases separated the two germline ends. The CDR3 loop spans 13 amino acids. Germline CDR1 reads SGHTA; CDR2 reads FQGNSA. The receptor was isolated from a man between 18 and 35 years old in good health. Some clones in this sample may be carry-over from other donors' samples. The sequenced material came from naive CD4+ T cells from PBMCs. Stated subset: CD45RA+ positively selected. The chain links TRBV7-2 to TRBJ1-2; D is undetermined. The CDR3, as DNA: TGTGCCAGCAGCTTATCAGCTAACTATGGCTACACCTTC. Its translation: CASSLSANYGYTF. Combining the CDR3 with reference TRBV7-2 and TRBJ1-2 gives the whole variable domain GAGVSQSPSNKVTEKGKDVELRCDPISGHTALYWYRQSLGQGLEFLIYFQGNSAPDKSGLPSDRFSAERTGGSVSTLTIQRTQQEDSAVYLCASSLSANYGYTFGSGTRLTVV.